This TCR beta chain was observed in a study of T cell responses to AZD1222 COVID-19 vaccine. The V gene's germline CDR1 is MNHEY and CDR2 SVGAGI. This CDR3 region has 14 residues. The junction had 4 bases not matched to a gene; V was cut back by 6 bases and J by 1 base. Generated by immunoSEQ multiplex PCR, the TCRdb table keeps only in-frame clones and is missing some. The sample lists 90,000 to 150,000 clones; roughly nine tenths were seen once. The sample in question was peripheral blood, obtained on day 0 of AZD1222 vaccination. The TCR comes from an adult in good health. The rearrangement links TRBV6-5 to TRBJ1-2; 8 bases map to TRBD1. The CDR3 region has the DNA TGTGCCAGCAGCGCCACAGGGGGTAACTATGGCTACACCTTC. Its translation: CASSATGGNYGYTF.